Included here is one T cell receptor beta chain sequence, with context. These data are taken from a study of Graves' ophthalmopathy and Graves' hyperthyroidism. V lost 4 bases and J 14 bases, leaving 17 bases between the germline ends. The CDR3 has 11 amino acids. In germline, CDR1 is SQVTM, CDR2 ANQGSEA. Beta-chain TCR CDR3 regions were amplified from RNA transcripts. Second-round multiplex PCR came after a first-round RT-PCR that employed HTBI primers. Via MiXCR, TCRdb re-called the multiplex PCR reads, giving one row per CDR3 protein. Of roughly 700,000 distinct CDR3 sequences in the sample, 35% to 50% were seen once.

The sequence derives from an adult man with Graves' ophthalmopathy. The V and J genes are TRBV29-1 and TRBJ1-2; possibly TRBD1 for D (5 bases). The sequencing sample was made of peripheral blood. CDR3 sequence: CSVAGAGYLTF. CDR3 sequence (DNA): TGCAGCGTTGCCGGGGCAGGATATCTGACCTTC.